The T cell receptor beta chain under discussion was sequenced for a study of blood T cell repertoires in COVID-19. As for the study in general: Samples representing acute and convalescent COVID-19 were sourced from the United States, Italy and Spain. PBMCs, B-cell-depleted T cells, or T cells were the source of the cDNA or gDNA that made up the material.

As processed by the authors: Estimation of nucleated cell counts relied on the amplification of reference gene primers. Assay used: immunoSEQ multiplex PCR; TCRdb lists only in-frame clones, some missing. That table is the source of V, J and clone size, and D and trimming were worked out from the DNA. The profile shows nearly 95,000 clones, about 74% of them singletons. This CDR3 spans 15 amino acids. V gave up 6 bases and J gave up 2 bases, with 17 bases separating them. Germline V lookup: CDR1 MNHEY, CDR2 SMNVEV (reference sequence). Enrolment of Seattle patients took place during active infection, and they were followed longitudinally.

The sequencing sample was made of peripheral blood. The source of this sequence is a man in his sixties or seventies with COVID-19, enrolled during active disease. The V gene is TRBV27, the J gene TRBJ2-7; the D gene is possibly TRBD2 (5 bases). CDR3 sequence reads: CASRVAGLEAYEQYF. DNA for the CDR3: TGTGCCAGCAGGGTGGCCGGGCTGGAGGCCTACGAGCAGTACTTC.